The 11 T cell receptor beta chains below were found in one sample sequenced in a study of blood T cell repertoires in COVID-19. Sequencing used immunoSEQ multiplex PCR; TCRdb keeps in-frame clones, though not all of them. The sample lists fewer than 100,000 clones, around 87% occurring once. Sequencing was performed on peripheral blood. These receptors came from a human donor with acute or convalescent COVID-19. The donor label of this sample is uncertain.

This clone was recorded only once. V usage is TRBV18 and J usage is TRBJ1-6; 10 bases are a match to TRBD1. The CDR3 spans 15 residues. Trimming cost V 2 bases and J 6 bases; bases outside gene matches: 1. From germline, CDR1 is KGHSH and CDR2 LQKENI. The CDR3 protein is CASSPRDRGNSPLHF. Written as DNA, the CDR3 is TGTGCCAGCTCACCAAGGGACAGGGGTAATTCACCCCTCCACTTT. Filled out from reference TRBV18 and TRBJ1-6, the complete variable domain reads NAGVMQNPRHLVRRRGQEARLRCSPMKGHSHVYWYRQLPEEGLKFMVYLQKENIIDESGMPKERFSAEFPKEGPSILRIQQVVRGDSAAYFCASSPRDRGNSPLHFGNGTRLTVT.

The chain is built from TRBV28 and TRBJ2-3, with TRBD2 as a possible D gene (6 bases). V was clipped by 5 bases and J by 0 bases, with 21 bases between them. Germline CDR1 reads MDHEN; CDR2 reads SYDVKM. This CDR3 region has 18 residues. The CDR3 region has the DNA TGTGCCAGCAGTCCATATACCGGGACTTTAGCTAGCACAGATACGCAGTATTTT. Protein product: CASSPYTGTLASTDTQYF.

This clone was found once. This CDR3 is CASKGNVPYNSPLHF. The DNA for the CDR3 is TGTGCCAGCAAGGGGAACGTCCCCTATAATTCACCCCTCCACTTT. The V gene is TRBV6-5, the J gene TRBJ1-6; D is perhaps TRBD1 (5 bases). Deletions cut 7 bases from V and 2 bases from J, with 12 bases between. CDR3 length: 15 amino acids. Germline-derived CDR1 and CDR2 are MNHEY and SVGAGI.

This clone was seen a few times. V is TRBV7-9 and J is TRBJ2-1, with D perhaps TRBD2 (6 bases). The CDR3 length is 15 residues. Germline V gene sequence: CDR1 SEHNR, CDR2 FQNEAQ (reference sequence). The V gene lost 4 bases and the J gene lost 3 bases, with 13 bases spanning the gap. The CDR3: CASSSRGGDYNEQFF. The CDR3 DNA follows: TGTGCCAGCAGCTCACGAGGCGGGGACTACAATGAGCAGTTCTTC. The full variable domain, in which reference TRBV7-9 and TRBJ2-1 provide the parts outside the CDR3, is DTGVSQNPRHKITKRGQNVTFRCDPISEHNRLYWYRQTLGQGPEFLTYFQNEAQLEKSRLLSDRFSAERPKGSFSTLEIQRTEQGDSAMYLCASSSRGGDYNEQFFGPGTRLTVL.

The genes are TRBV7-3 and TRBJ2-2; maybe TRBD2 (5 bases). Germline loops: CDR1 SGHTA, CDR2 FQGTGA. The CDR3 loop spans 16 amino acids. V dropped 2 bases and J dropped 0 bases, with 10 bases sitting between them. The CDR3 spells CASSLGRRTNTGELFF. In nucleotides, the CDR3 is TGTGCCAGCAGCTTAGGCAGGAGGACGAACACCGGGGAGCTGTTTTTT.

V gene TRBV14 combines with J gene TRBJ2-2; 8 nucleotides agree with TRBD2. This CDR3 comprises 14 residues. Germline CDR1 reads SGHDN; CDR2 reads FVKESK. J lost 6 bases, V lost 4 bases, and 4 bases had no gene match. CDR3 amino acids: CASSLLTSAGELFF. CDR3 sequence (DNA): TGTGCCAGCAGCCTACTGACTAGCGCCGGGGAGCTGTTTTTT.

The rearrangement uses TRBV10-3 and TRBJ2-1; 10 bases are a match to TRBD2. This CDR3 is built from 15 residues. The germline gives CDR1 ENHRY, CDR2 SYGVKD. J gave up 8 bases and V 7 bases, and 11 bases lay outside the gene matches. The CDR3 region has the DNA TGTGCCATCACCGCCGGGGCTAGCGGGGGCGATGAGCAGTTCTTC. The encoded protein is CAITAGASGGDEQFF.

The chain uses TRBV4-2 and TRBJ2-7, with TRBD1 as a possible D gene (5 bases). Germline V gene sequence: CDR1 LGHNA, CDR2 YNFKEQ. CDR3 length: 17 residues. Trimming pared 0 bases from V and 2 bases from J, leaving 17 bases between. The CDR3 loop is CASSQDFRADRAYEQYF. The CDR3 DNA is TGTGCCAGCAGCCAAGATTTCAGGGCAGACAGAGCCTACGAGCAGTACTTC.

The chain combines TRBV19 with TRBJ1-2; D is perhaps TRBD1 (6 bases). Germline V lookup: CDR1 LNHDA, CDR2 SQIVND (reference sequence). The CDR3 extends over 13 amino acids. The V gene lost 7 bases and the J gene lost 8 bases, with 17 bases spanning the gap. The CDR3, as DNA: TGTGCCAGTAATTCAGGCGGGGGCTCCGGCTACACCTTC. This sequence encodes CASNSGGGSGYTF.

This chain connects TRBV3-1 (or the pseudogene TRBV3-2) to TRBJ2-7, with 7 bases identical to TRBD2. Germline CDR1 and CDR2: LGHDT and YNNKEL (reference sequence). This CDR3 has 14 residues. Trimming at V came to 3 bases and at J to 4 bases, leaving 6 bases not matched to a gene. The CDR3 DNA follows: TGTGCCAGCAGCCAGGAAGGACTAGAGTACGAGCAGTACTTC. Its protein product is CASSQEGLEYEQYF.

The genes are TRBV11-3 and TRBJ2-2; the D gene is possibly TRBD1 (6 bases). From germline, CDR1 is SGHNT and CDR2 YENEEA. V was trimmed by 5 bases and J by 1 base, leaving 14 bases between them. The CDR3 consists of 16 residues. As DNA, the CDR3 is TGTGCCAGCAGCCCCTGGGACATAGGGAACACCGGGGAGCTGTTTTTT. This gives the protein CASSPWDIGNTGELFF. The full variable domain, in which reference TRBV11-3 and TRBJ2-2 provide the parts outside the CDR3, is EAGVVQSPRYKIIEKKQPVAFWCNPISGHNTLYWYLQNLGQGPELLIRYENEEAVDDSQLPKDRFSAERLKGVDSTLKIQPAELGDSAVYLCASSPWDIGNTGELFFGEGSRLTVL.